This paragraph covers one T cell receptor beta chain sequence. The antigen remains undetermined. This sample is part of a study of T cells in Graves' hyperthyroidism and ophthalmopathy. In the study overall: Once the initial diagnosis was made, peripheral blood was obtained before any treatment.

From RNA transcripts, TCR beta CDR3 regions were amplified. First-round RT-PCR with HTBI primers amplified the TCR CDR3 region. A single record per CDR3 protein comes from TCRdb applying MiXCR to the multiplex PCR reads. The sample holds 550,000 to 800,000 distinct CDR3 sequences; about 18% are singletons and the top ten take 15% to 17%. Whole-study findings and limits: The model's output predicted ophthalmopathy at a median of approximately 6.5 months prior to onset.

The TCR sequence derives from a man aged 50-59 years with Graves' hyperthyroidism. The sequenced sample consisted of blood.

The CDR3 DNA reads TGTGCCAGCAGCGGACCTAAATCGAGGACAGTTGATTCACCCCTCCACTTT. It yields the protein CASSGPKSRTVDSPLHF. The V and J genes are TRBV7-9 and TRBJ1-6; the D gene is possibly TRBD1 (6 bases). V was trimmed by 5 bases and J by 8 bases, leaving 22 bases between them. CDR1 and CDR2 (germline): SEHNR, FQNEAQ (reference sequence). This CDR3 is built from 17 residues.